This T cell receptor (beta chain) comes out of a study of blood T cell repertoires in COVID-19. Study at large: The United States, Italy and Spain provided the acute and convalescent COVID-19 samples. PBMCs, B-cell-depleted T cells, or T cells were the source of the cDNA or gDNA that made up the material.

In the source study's methods: How many nucleated cells were present was estimated from reference gene primer amplification. Repertoires were generated with immunoSEQ multiplex PCR, while TCRdb's copy carries only in-frame clones and drops some. The V and J calls and clone size are taken from that table; D and trimming were inferred from the DNA. The sample has 100,000 to 150,000 clones; about 80% are singletons. There are 14 residues in the CDR3. Per the germline V gene, CDR1 is LNHDA and CDR2 is SQIVND (reference sequence). Trimming pared 9 bases from V and 0 bases from J, leaving 12 bases between.

The source is a man aged 40-49 years with active or convalescent COVID-19. V usage is TRBV19 and J usage is TRBJ2-1, with a possible D match to TRBD2 (5 bases). What was sequenced was peripheral blood. CDR3 protein: CASRSGSSYNEQFF. CDR3 nucleotide sequence: TGTGCCAGCCGAAGCGGAAGCTCCTACAATGAGCAGTTCTTC.